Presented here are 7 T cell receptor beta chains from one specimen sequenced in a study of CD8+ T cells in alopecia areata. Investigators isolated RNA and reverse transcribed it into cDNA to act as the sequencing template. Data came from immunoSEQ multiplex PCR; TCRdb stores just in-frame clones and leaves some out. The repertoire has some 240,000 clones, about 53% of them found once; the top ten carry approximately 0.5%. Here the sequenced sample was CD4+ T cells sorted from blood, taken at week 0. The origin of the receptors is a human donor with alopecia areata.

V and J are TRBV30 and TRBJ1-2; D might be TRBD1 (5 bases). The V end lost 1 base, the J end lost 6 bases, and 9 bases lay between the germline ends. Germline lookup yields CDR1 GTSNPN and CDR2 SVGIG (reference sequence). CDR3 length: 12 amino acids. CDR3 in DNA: TGTGCCTGGAGTGCCAGGGTCAATGGCTACACCTTC. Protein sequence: CAWSARVNGYTF.

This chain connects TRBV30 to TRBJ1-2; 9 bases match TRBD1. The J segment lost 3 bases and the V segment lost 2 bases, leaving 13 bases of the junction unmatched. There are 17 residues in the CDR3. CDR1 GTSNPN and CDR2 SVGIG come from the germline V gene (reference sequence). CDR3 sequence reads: CAWSPTHPGQGYYGYTF. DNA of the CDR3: TGTGCCTGGAGTCCGACCCATCCGGGACAGGGCTACTATGGCTACACCTTC.

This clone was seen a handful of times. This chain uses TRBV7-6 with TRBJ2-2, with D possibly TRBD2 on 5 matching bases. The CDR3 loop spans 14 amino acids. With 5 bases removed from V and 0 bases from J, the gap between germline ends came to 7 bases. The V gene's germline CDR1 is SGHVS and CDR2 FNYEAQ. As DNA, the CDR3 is TGTGCCAGCAGCCCCGGGACGAACACCGGGGAGCTGTTTTTT. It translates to CASSPGTNTGELFF.

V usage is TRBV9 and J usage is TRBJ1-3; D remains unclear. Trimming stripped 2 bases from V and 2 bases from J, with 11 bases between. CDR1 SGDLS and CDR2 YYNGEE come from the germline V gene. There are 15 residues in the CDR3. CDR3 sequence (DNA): TGTGCCAGCAGCGTGGGATCAATTACTGGAAACACCATATATTTT. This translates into CASSVGSITGNTIYF.

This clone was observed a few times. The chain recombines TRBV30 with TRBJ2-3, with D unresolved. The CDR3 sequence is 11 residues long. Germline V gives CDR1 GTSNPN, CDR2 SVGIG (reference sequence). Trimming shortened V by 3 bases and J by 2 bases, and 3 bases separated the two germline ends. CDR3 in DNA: TGTGCCTGGAGCCACACAGATACGCAGTATTTT. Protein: CAWSHTDTQYF.

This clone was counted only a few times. The CDR3 sequence is CASSLEVGKGAQYF. The DNA for the CDR3 is TGCGCCAGCAGCTTGGAGGTGGGGAAGGGAGCGCAGTATTTT. V and J are TRBV5-1 and TRBJ2-3; possibly TRBD2 for D (5 bases). V lost 0 bases and J 10 bases, leaving 15 bases between the germline ends. The length of the CDR3 is 14 residues. Germline values: CDR1 SGHRS, CDR2 YFSETQ.

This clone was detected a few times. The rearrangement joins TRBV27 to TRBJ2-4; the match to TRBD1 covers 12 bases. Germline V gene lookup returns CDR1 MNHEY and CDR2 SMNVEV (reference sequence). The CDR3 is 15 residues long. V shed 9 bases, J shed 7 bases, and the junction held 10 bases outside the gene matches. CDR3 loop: CASNPGQGAANIQYF. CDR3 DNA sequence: TGTGCCAGTAATCCGGGACAGGGGGCGGCTAACATTCAGTACTTC.